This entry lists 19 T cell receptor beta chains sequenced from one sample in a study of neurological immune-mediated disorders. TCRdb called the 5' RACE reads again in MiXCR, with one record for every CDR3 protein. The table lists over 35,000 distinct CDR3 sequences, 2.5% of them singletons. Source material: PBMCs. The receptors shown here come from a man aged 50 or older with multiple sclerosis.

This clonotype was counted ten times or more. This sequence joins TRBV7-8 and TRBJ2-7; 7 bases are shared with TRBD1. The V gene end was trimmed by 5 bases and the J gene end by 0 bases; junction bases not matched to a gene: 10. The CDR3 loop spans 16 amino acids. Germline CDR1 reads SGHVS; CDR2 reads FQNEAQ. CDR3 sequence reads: CASSRTGAWSSYEQYF. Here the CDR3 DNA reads TGTGCCAGCAGCAGAACAGGGGCTTGGAGCTCCTACGAGCAGTACTTC.

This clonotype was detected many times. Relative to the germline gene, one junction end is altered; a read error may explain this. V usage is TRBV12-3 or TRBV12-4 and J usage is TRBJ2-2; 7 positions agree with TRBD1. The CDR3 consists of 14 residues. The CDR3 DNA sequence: TGTGCCAGCGGTACAGGGGCGAATACCGGGGAGCTGTTTTTT. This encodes CASGTGANTGELFF.

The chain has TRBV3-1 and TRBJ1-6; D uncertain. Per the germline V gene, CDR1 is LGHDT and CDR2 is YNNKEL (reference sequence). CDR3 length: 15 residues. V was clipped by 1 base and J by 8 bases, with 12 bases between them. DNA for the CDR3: TGTGCCAGCAGCCAAGCCGGAAAGGCGGATTCACCCCTCCACTTT. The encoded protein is CASSQAGKADSPLHF.

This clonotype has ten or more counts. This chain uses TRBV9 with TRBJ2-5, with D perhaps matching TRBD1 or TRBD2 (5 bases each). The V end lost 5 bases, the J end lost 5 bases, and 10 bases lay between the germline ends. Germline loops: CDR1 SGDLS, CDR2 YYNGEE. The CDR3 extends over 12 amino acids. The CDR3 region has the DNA TGTGCCAGCAGTCCGGGGACGGAGACCCAGTACTTC. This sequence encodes CASSPGTETQYF.

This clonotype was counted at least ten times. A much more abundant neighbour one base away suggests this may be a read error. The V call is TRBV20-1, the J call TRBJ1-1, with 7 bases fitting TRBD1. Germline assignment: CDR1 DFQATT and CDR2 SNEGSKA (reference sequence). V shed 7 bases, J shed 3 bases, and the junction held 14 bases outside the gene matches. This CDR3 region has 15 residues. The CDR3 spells CSVRRQDTGDTEAFF. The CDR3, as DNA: TGCAGTGTCCGAAGGCAGGACACAGGGGACACTGAAGCTTTCTTT.

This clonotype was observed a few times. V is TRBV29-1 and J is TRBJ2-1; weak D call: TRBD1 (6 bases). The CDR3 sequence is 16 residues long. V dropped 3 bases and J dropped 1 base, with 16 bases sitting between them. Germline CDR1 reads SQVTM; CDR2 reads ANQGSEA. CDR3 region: CSVDGPRGKSYNEQFF. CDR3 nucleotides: TGCAGCGTTGATGGGCCTAGGGGGAAATCCTACAATGAGCAGTTCTTC.

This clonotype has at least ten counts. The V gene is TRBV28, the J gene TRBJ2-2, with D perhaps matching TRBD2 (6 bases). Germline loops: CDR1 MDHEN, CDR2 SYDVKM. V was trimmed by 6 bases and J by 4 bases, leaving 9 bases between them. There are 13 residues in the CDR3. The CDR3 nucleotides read TGTGCCAGCAGGAGGGGAGGCACCGGGGAGCTGTTTTTT. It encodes CASRRGGTGELFF.

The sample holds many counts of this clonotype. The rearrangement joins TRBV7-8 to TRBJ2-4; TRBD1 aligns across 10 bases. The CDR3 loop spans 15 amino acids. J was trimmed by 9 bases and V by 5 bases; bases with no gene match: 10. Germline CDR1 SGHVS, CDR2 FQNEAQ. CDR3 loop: CASSPARTGGGIQYF. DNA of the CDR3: TGTGCCAGCAGCCCCGCCCGGACAGGGGGTGGCATTCAGTACTTC.

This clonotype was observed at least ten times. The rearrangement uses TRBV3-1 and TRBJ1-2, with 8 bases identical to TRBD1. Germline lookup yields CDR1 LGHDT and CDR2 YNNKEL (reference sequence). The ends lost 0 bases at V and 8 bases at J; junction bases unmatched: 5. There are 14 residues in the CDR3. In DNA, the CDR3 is TGTGCCAGCAGCCAAGACTCCAGGGGGCGAGGCTACACCTTC. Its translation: CASSQDSRGRGYTF.

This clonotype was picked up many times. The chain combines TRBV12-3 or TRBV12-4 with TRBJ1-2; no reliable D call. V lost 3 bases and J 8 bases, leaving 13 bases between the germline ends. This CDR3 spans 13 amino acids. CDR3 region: CASSFLGFGGYTF. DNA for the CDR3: TGTGCCAGCAGTTTTCTCGGTTTTGGAGGCTACACCTTC.

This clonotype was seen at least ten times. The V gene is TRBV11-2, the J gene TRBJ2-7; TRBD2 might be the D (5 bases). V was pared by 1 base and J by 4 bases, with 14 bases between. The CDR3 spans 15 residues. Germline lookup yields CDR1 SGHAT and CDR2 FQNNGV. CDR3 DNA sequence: TGTGCCAGCAGCTTAGTTCCGGGGAAGCAATACGAGCAGTACTTC. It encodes CASSLVPGKQYEQYF.

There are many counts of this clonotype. CDR3 amino acids: CASSHTGDTQYF. The CDR3, as DNA: TGTGCCAGCAGTCATACGGGAGATACGCAGTATTTT. V usage is TRBV6-2 or TRBV6-3 and J usage is TRBJ2-3, with D uncertain. The CDR3 runs 12 residues. The germline V and J ends were trimmed by 5 bases and 5 bases, with 8 bases remaining between them. The germline gives CDR1 MNHEY, CDR2 SVGEGT.

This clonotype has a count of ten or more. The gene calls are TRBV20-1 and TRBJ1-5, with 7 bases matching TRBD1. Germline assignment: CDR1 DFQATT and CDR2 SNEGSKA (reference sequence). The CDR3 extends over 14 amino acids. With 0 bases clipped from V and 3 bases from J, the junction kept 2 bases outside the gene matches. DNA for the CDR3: TGCAGTGCTAGAGATGGGACAGTCAATCAGCCCCAGCATTTT. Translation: CSARDGTVNQPQHF.

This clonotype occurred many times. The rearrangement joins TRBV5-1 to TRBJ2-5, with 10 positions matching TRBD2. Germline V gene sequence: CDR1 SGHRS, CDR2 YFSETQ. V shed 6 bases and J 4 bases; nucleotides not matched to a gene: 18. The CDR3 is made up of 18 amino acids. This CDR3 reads CASTQGSSGGPWGETQYF. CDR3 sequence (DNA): TGCGCCAGCACCCAAGGGTCTAGCGGGGGCCCTTGGGGAGAGACCCAGTACTTC.

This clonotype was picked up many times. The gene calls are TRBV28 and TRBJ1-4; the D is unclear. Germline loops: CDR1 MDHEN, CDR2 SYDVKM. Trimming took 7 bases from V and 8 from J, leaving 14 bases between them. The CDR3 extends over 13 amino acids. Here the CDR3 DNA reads TGTGCCAGCATCTCGGGGTTTCGGGAAAAACTGTTTTTT. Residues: CASISGFREKLFF. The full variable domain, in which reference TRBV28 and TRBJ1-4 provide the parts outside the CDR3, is DVKVTQSSRYLVKRTGEKVFLECVQDMDHENMFWYRQDPGLGLRLIYFSYDVKMKEKGDIPEGYSVSREKKERFSLILESASTNQTSMYLCASISGFREKLFFGSGTQLSVL.

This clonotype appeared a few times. CDR3 DNA: TGTGCCAGCAGTTACCTCCTGGGGAGGAGGCACACTGAAGCTTTCTTT. Protein sequence: CASSYLLGRRHTEAFF. The rearrangement joins TRBV6-6 to TRBJ1-1; no clear D. Trimming left V 2 bases short and J 3 bases short, with 16 bases between. This CDR3 is built from 16 residues. Germline V gene lookup returns CDR1 MNHNY and CDR2 SVGAGI (reference sequence).

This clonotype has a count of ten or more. The CDR3 is CASSQGDSGAEAFF. The CDR3 nucleotides are TGCGCCAGCAGCCAGGGCGACTCGGGGGCTGAAGCTTTCTTT. The rearrangement joins TRBV4-1 to TRBJ1-1; maybe TRBD1 (5 bases). The CDR3 is 14 amino acids. The germline V gene has CDR1 MGHRA and CDR2 YSYEKL. The ends were cut back, 3 bases at V and 6 bases at J, with 14 bases in the middle.

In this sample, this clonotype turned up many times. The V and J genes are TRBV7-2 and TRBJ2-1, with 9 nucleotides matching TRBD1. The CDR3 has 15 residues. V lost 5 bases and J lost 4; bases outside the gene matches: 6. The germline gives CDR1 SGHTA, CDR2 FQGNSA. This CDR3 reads CASSKGTGWYNEQFF. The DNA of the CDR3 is TGTGCCAGCAGCAAAGGGACAGGGTGGTACAATGAGCAGTTCTTC.

CDR3 nucleotides: TGCGCCAGCAGCCCACTTAGTGGTAGGGATTCACCCCTCCACTTT. Translating gives CASSPLSGRDSPLHF. The chain recombines TRBV5-1 with TRBJ1-6; no firm D call. Germline CDR1 and CDR2: SGHRS and YFSETQ. The CDR3 loop spans 15 amino acids. The ends were cut back, 4 bases at V and 8 bases at J, with 16 bases in the middle.